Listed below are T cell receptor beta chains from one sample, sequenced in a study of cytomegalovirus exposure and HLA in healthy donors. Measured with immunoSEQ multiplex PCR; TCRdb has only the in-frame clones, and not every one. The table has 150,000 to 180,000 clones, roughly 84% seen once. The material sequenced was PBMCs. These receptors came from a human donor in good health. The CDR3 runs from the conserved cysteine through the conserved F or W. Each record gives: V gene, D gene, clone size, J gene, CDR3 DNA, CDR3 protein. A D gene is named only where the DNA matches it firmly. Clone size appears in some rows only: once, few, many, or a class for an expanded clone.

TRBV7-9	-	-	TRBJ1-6	TGTGCCAGCAGCTCCAGAGGGGGGGTGGATTCACCCCTCCACTTT	CASSSRGGVDSPLHF
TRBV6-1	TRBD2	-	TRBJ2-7	TGTGCCAGCCGGATCATGGGACTATCCTCCTACGAGCAGTACTTC	CASRIMGLSSYEQYF
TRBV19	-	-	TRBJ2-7	TGTGCCAGTAAGGGCACGGGGAGCTACGAGCAGTACTTC	CASKGTGSYEQYF
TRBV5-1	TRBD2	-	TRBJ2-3	TGCGCCAGCGGGATAGCGGGGGTTAGCACAGATACGCAGTATTTT	CASGIAGVSTDTQYF
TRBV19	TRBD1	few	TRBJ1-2	TGTGCCAGTAGTATGGGACAGGGGGCCTGTGGCTACACCTTC	CASSMGQGACGYTF
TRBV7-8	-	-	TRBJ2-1	TGTGCCAGCAGCTTAGTCGTCCTTGGCGGTGAGCAGTTCTTC	CASSLVVLGGEQFF
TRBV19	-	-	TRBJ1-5	TGTGCCAGTAGTACACAGTCTAATCAGCCCCAGCATTTT	CASSTQSNQPQHF
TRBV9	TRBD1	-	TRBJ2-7	TGTGCCAGCACCAAGGACAGGGCGGGCTACGAGCAGTACTTC	CASTKDRAGYEQYF
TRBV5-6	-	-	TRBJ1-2	TGTGCCAGCAGCTTGGAAGATCTGGGAGCGAGGGGCTACACCTTC	CASSLEDLGARGYTF
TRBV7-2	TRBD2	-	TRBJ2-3	TGTGCCAGCAGCTTAGTAGGAATGGGACTAGCGGGCACAGATACGCAGTATTTT	CASSLVGMGLAGTDTQYF
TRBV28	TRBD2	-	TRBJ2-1	TGTGCCAGTTCGGGGGCGACGACAGGAGGTAGCGGGAGGGCCTACAATGAGCAGTTCTTC	CASSGATTGGSGRAYNEQFF
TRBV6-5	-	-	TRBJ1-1	TGTGCCAGCAGTTACTCGTTCGGGGGGAGCACTGAAGCTTTCTTT	CASSYSFGGSTEAFF
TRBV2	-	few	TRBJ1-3	TGTGCCAGCAGTGAAATTGGTGGGGCAGGGACTGGAAACACCATATATTTT	CASSEIGGAGTGNTIYF
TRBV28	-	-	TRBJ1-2	TGTGCCAGCAGTTTAAGGGGCTATGGCTACACCTTC	CASSLRGYGYTF
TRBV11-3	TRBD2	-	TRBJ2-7	TGTGCCAGCAGCTTAGTTGGCGGGGGGCGTTTCAGCGAGCAGTACTTC	CASSLVGGGRFSEQYF
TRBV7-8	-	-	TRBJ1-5	TGTGCCAGCAGCTTAGGAGGCGTGGTTCAGCCCCAGCATTTT	CASSLGGVVQPQHF
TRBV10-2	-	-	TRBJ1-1	TGCGCCAGCACCGGACCCTCAGGGGACACTGAAGCTTTCTTT	CASTGPSGDTEAFF
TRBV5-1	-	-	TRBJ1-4	TGCGCCAGCAGCTTGCGGAAGCTAACAGGGACAACTAATGAAAAACTGTTTTTT	CASSLRKLTGTTNEKLFF
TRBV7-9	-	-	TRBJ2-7	TGTGCCAGCAGCCCTGCTCCTCGACAGAAATTCTACGAGCAGTACTTC	CASSPAPRQKFYEQYF
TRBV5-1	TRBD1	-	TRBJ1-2	TGCGCCAGCAGCCCCTCAGGGGGGAACTATGGCTACACCTTC	CASSPSGGNYGYTF
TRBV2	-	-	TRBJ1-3	TGTGCCAGCGGTGAGGTCTTCCTGGCCTCTGGAAACACCATATATTTT	CASGEVFLASGNTIYF
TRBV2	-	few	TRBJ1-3	TGTGCCAGCAGTGAGATAGGATCAGGAGGAAACACCATATATTTT	CASSEIGSGGNTIYF
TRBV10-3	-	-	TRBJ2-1	TGTGCCATCAGTGACCTCTATTCATACAATGAGCAGTTCTTC	CAISDLYSYNEQFF
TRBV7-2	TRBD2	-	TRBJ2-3	TGTGCCAGCAGCACCGGACTAGCGGGGGGCACAGATACGCAGTATTTT	CASSTGLAGGTDTQYF
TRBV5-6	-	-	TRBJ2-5	TGTGCCAGCAGCTTCCGGGAGACCCAGTACTTC	CASSFRETQYF
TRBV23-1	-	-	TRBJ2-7	TGCGCCAGCATCCTGACAGTGGCCTACGAGCAGTACTTC	CASILTVAYEQYF
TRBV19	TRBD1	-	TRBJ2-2	TGTGCCAGTAGTACCGGGACAGGGGGAGAGGAGCTGTTTTTT	CASSTGTGGEELFF
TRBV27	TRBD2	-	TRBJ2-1	TGTGCCAGCAGGATTAGCGGGAGAGGGAACAATGAGCAGTTCTTC	CASRISGRGNNEQFF
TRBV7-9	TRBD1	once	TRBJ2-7	TGTGCCAGCAGCTTCAATTCGAGGGGACAGGCCTCCTACGAGCAGTACTTC	CASSFNSRGQASYEQYF
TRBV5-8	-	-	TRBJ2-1	TGTGCCAGCAGCTTGGTTCAGGACAATGAGCAGTTCTTC	CASSLVQDNEQFF
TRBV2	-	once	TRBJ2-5	TGTGCCCACTCGAGGGTCCAAGAGACCCAGTACTTC	CAHSRVQETQYF
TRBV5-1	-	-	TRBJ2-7	TGCGCCAGCAGCTTGAGTACTGGCGAGCAGTACTTC	CASSLSTGEQYF
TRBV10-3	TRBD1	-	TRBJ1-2	TGTGCCATCAGTCCCCCCGGGACAGGGGGCCGGAGGAACTATGGCTACACCTTC	CAISPPGTGGRRNYGYTF